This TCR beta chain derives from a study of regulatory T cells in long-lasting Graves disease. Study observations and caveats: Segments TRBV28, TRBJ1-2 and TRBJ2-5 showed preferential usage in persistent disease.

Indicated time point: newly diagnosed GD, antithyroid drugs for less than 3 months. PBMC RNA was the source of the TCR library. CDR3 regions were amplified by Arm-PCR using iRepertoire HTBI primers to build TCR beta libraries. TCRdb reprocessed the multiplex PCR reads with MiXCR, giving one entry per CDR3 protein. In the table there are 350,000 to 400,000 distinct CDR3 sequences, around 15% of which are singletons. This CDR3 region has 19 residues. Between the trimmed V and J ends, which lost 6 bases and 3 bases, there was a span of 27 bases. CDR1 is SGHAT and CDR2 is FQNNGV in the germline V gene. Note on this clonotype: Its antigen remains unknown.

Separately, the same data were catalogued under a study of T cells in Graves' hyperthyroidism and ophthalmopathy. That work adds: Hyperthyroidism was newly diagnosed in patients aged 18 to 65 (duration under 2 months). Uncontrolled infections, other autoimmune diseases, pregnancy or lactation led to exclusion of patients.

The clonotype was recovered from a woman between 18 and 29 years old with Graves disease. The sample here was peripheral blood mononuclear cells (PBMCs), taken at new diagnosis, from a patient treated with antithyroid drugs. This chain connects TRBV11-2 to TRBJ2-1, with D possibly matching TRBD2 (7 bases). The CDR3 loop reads CASRTIPRRGLYDYNEQFF. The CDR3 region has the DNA TGTGCCAGCAGGACGATCCCCCGGCGGGGGCTATATGACTACAATGAGCAGTTCTTC.